This TCR beta chain was obtained from a study of T cell responses to AZD1222 COVID-19 vaccine. Overall study findings and caveats: In a largely white British group with more females than males, clonal diversity was possibly underestimated.

In regard to this clone: Its antigen is as yet unknown.

Sequencing was performed with immunoSEQ multiplex PCR; in TCRdb, only in-frame clones are kept and a portion is missing. The sample holds about 150,000 clones, 88% seen once. This CDR3 spans 15 amino acids. V was cut by 5 bases and J by 2 bases, with 14 bases left in between. From germline, CDR1 is KGHSH and CDR2 LQKENI. The source of this sequence is an adult in good health. The source material was peripheral blood, sampled on day 0 of AZD1222 vaccination. The chain links TRBV18 to TRBJ2-3; D unclear. CDR3 loop: CASSTDGFITDTQYF. CDR3 DNA sequence: TGTGCCAGCTCAACAGACGGATTCATCACAGATACGCAGTATTTT.